A single sample gave rise to the 17 T cell receptor beta chains below, sequenced in a study of T-cell reconstitution after alpha-beta-depleted transplantation in children. Unique molecular identifiers were incorporated when the TCRbeta library was constructed. TCRdb re-called the PCR reads through MiXCR, storing one row per CDR3 protein. Of 2,500 to 3,500 distinct CDR3 sequences in the sample, 20% to 25% are singletons; the top ten hold about 38%. The input for sequencing was PBMCs, mostly from graft donor cells, taken 60 days after TCRalphabeta/CD19-depleted stem cell transplant. These TCRs come from a female patient younger than 18 who had a stem cell transplant for acute lymphoblastic leukemia, so the T cells may come from the graft donor.

The sample holds many counts of this clonotype. The chain uses TRBV11-2 and TRBJ2-1, with D tentatively TRBD1 (5 bases). Per germline, CDR1 SGHAT and CDR2 FQNNGV. V lost 0 bases and J 6 bases, leaving 12 bases between the germline ends. The CDR3 is 15 amino acids. CDR3: CASSLEPDSANEQFF. CDR3 coding DNA: TGTGCCAGCAGCTTAGAACCCGACAGCGCCAATGAGCAGTTCTTC. The entire variable domain, with the rest obtained from reference TRBV11-2 and TRBJ2-1, is as follows: EAGVAQSPRYKIIEKRQSVAFWCNPISGHATLYWYQQILGQGPKLLIQFQNNGVVDDSQLPKDRFSAERLKGVDSTLKIQPAKLEDSAVYLCASSLEPDSANEQFFGPGTRLTVL.

There are many counts of this clonotype. The CDR3 DNA follows: TGTGCCAGCAGTGAATTAACCAGGGCCTTGGAGACCCAGTACTTC. It yields the protein CASSELTRALETQYF. The J gene is TRBJ2-5, the V gene TRBV25-1; a weak D match, TRBD1 (5 bases). This CDR3 region has 15 residues. The ends were cut back, 1 base at V and 5 bases at J, with 14 bases in the middle. The germline gives CDR1 MGHDK, CDR2 SYGVNS.

This clonotype was seen ten or more times. The rearrangement uses TRBV25-1 and TRBJ2-2, with 9 bases identical to TRBD1. V trimming: 4 bases; J trimming: 2 bases; junction bases outside the gene matches: 5. This CDR3 region has 16 residues. Looked up from germline, CDR1 is MGHDK and CDR2 is SYGVNS. CDR3 residues: CASSVGTGINTGELFF. The CDR3 coding sequence is TGTGCCAGCAGTGTGGGGACAGGGATTAACACCGGGGAGCTGTTTTTT. Full variable domain (rest looked up from reference TRBV25-1 and TRBJ2-2): EADIYQTPRYLVIGTGKKITLECSQTMGHDKMYWYQQDPGMELHLIHYSYGVNSTEKGDLSSESTVSRIRTEHFPLTLESARPSHTSQYLCASSVGTGINTGELFFGEGSRLTVL.

By frequency in the sample, this clonotype is medium-sized. V and J are TRBV5-1 and TRBJ2-3, with 9 bases that match TRBD2. The J segment lost 8 bases and the V segment lost 4 bases, leaving 8 bases of the junction unmatched. There are 14 residues in the CDR3. Germline lookup yields CDR1 SGHRS and CDR2 YFSETQ. CDR3 nucleotide sequence: TGCGCCAGCAGCGTCCGAGGGACTAGCTTTACGCAGTATTTT. Translated, it gives CASSVRGTSFTQYF.

The chain is built from TRBV29-1 and TRBJ2-5; D call uncertain. The V gene lost 1 base and the J gene lost 5 bases, with 8 bases spanning the gap. Germline V gene data show CDR1 as SQVTM and CDR2 as ANQGSEA. The CDR3 runs 12 residues. The chain's CDR3 is CSVEGFSETQYF. The CDR3 coding sequence is TGCAGCGTTGAAGGGTTCTCGGAGACCCAGTACTTC.

Details on this clonotype: One end of the junction does not line up with germline, which may come from a read error. V usage is TRBV6-1 and J usage is TRBJ2-7; a weak D match, TRBD2 (5 bases). The CDR3 sequence is 14 residues long. Germline loops: CDR1 MNHNS, CDR2 SASEGT. The CDR3 DNA reads TGTCCCAGCACCTACCATCGGGACTCCTACGAGCAGTACTTC. Translating it yields CPSTYHRDSYEQYF.

This clonotype was observed many times. The chain is built from TRBV2 and TRBJ1-2, with 11 nucleotides matching TRBD1. V trimming: 6 bases; J trimming: 4 bases; junction bases outside the gene matches: 7. Germline V gene sequence: CDR1 SNHLY, CDR2 FYNNEI. The CDR3 runs 15 residues. The CDR3 region is CASRGQGVSSYGYTF. CDR3 nucleotide sequence: TGTGCCAGCAGGGGACAGGGGGTTTCGAGCTATGGCTACACCTTC.

This clonotype is deemed large. The rearrangement links TRBV20-1 to TRBJ1-1; a possible D gene is TRBD1 (5 bases). Germline CDR1 is DFQATT and CDR2 is SNEGSKA (reference sequence). Trimming shortened V by 4 bases and J by 11 bases, and 14 bases separated the two germline ends. This CDR3 comprises 11 residues. CDR3 region: CSAKWEGRAFF. The CDR3, as DNA: TGCAGTGCTAAGTGGGAGGGGAGGGCTTTCTTT.

The chain links TRBV29-1 to TRBJ2-7; unclear D gene. The CDR3 consists of 13 residues. V was clipped by 3 bases and J by 1 base, with 10 bases between them. Germline V gives CDR1 SQVTM, CDR2 ANQGSEA. CDR3 coding DNA: TGCAGCGTTGAGGTGGACGGGTCCTACGAGCAGTACTTC. Protein product: CSVEVDGSYEQYF.

This clonotype is categorized as medium-sized. This rearrangement joins TRBV7-9 to TRBJ2-2, with D possibly matching TRBD2 (6 bases). The V end was cut by 2 bases, the J end by 0 bases, with 13 bases between. The CDR3 spans 17 residues. CDR1 and CDR2 from the germline V gene are SEHNR and FQNEAQ (reference sequence). The CDR3 DNA is TGTGCCAGCAGCTTAATGTGGAGGGAGACGAACACCGGGGAGCTGTTTTTT. Translation gives CASSLMWRETNTGELFF.

This clonotype is labeled medium-sized. V usage is TRBV20-1 and J usage is TRBJ2-5; possible D gene TRBD2, 6 bases. Germline V lookup: CDR1 DFQATT, CDR2 SNEGSKA (reference sequence). CDR3 length: 13 residues. The V gene lost 4 bases and the J gene lost 1 base, with 10 bases spanning the gap. CDR3 coding DNA: TGCAGTGCTATTCGGGGGTCCCAAGAGACCCAGTACTTC. Protein product: CSAIRGSQETQYF.

This clonotype occurred once. The CDR3 DNA reads TGCGCCAGCAGCTTGGCCACTAGCGGAGATACGCAGTATTTT. Amino acids: CASSLATSGDTQYF. This chain uses TRBV5-1 with TRBJ2-3, with 8 bases lining up with TRBD2. The CDR3 covers 14 residues. Germline CDR1 reads SGHRS; CDR2 reads YFSETQ. Losses at the gene ends were 0 bases for V and 5 bases for J; bases not matched to a gene: 2.

This chain links TRBV6-1 with TRBJ1-1, with a possible D match to TRBD1 (6 bases). Trimming removed 5 bases at V and 4 bases at J, with 14 bases between. CDR1 is MNHNS and CDR2 is SASEGT in the germline V gene. This CDR3 is built from 14 residues. The CDR3: CASSRGMKGTEAFF. As DNA, the CDR3 is TGTGCCAGCAGTAGGGGGATGAAGGGCACTGAAGCTTTCTTT.

The table lists this clonotype with many counts. The chain combines TRBV10-3 with TRBJ1-5, with TRBD1 matching 8 bases. This CDR3 is 16 amino acids long. Germline CDR1 is ENHRY and CDR2 is SYGVKD. The junction had 10 bases not matched to a gene; V was cut back by 5 bases and J by 4 bases. The CDR3 region has the DNA TGTGCCATCAGTATGTACTGGCGGACAGGGAATCAGCCCCAGCATTTT. Translated: CAISMYWRTGNQPQHF.

This clonotype occurred many times. The genes are TRBV5-1 and TRBJ1-6, with D maybe TRBD1 (5 bases). The CDR3 has 15 amino acids. V shed 4 bases and J shed 8 bases, with 16 bases lying between them. The germline V gene encodes CDR1 SGHRS and CDR2 YFSETQ. In nucleotides, the CDR3 is TGCGCCAGCAGCACGCTGACAGTAGGTGATTCACCCCTCCACTTT. Protein product: CASSTLTVGDSPLHF.

This clonotype was detected many times. The V and J genes are TRBV7-9 and TRBJ2-7; D remains unclear. The CDR3 covers 11 residues. V lost 1 base to trimming and J lost 6 bases, with 4 bases between them. Germline V CDR1 and CDR2: SEHNR, FQNEAQ (reference sequence). CDR3 in amino acids: CASSLGREQYF. The CDR3, as DNA: TGTGCCAGCAGCTTAGGGCGCGAGCAGTACTTC.

This clonotype is judged large. The chain has TRBV4-3 and TRBJ2-1; TRBD1 is a possible D gene (5 bases). The V end lost 0 bases, the J end lost 8 bases, and 14 bases lay between the germline ends. The CDR3 sequence is 15 residues long. Looked up from germline, CDR1 is LGHNA and CDR2 is YSLEER. This chain's CDR3 is CASSQEGLSVDEQFF. CDR3 in DNA: TGCGCCAGCAGCCAAGAGGGGCTGAGCGTCGATGAGCAGTTCTTC.